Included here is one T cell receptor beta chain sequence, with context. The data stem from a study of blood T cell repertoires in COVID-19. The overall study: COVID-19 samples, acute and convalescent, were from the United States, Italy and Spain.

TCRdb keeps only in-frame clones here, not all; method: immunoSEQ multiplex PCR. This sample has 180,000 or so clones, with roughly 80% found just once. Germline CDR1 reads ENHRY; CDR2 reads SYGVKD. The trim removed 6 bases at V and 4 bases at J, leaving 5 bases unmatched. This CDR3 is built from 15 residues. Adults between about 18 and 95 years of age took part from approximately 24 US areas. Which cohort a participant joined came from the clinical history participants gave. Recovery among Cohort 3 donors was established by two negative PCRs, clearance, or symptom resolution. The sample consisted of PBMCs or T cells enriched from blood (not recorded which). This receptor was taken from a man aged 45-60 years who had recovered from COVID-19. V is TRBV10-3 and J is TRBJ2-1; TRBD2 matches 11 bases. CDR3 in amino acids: CAIRALAGGYNEQFF. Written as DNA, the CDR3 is TGTGCCATCAGGGCCCTAGCGGGGGGTTACAATGAGCAGTTCTTC.